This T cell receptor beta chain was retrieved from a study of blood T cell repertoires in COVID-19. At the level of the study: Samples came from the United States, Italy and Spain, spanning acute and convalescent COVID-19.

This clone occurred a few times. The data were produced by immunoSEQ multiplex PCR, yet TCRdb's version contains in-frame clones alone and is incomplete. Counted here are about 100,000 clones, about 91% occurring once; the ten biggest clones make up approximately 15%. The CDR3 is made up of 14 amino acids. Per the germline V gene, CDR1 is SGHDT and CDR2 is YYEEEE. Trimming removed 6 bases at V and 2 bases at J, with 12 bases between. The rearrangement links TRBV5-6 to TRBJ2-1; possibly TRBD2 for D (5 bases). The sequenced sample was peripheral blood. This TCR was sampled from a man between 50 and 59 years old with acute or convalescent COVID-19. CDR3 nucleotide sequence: TGTGCCAGCACGGGGAGTGAGACCTACAATGAGCAGTTCTTC. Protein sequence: CASTGSETYNEQFF. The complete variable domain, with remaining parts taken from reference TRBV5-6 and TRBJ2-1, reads DAGVTQSPTHLIKTRGQQVTLRCSPKSGHDTVSWYQQALGQGPQFIFQYYEEEERQRGNFPDRFSGHQFPNYSSELNVNALLLGDSALYLCASTGSETYNEQFFGPGTRLTVL.